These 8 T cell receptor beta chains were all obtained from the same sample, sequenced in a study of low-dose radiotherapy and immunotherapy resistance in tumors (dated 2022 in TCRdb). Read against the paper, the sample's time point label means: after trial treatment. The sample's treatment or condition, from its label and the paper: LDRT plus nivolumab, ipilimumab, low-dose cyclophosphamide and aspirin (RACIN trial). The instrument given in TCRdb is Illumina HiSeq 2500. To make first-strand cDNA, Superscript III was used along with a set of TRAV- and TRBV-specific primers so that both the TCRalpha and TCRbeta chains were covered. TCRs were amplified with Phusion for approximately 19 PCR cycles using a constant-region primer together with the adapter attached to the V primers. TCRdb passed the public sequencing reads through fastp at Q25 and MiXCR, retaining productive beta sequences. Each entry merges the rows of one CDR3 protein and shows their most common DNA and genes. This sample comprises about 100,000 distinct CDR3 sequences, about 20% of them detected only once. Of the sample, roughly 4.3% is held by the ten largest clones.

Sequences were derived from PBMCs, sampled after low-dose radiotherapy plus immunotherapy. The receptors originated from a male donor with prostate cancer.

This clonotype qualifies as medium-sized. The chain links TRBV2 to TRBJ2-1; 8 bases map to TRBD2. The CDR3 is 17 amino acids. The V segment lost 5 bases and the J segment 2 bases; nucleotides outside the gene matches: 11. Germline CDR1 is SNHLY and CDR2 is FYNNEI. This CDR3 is CASSPSERGPTYNEQFF. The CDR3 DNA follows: TGTGCCAGCAGTCCCTCGGAGCGGGGGCCCACCTACAATGAGCAGTTCTTC.

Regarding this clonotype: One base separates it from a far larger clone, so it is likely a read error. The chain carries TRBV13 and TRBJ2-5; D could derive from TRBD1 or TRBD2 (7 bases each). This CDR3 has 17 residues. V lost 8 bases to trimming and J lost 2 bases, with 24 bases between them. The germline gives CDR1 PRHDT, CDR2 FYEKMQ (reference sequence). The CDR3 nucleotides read TGTGCCAGCGGGGGGGACAGATTCGGCTCGGCTCAAGAGACCCAGTACTTC. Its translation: CASGGDRFGSAQETQYF.

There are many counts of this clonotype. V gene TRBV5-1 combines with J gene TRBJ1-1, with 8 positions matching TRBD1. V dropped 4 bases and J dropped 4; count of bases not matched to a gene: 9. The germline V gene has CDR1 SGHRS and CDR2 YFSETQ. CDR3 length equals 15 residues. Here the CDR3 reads CASSVGQGAGTEAFF. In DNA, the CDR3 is TGCGCCAGCAGCGTCGGTCAGGGGGCGGGCACTGAAGCTTTCTTT.

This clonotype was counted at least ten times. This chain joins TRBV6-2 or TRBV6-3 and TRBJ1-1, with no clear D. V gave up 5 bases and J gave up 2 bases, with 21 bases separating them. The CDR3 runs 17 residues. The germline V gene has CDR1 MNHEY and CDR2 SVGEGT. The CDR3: CASSESPSPTRNTEAFF. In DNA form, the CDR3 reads TGTGCCAGCAGTGAATCCCCATCTCCGACACGAAACACTGAAGCTTTCTTT.

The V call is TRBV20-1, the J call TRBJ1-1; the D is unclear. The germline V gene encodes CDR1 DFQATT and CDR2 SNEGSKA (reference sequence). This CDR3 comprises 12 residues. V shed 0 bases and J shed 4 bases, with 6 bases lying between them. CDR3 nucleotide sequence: TGCAGTGCTAGAGAGGGGTTCACTGAAGCTTTCTTT. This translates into CSAREGFTEAFF.

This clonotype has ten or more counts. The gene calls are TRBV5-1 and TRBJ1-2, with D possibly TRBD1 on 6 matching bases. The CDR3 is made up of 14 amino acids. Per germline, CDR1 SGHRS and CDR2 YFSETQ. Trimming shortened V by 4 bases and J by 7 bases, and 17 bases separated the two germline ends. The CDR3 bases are TGCGCCAGCAGCCCCCCCGGGACATCATCTGGCTACACCTTC. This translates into CASSPPGTSSGYTF.

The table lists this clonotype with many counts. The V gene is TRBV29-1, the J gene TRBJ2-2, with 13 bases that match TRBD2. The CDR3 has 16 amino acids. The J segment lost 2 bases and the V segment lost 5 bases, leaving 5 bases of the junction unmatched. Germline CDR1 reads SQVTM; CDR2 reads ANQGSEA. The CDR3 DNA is TGCAGCGTTATCACTAGCGGGGGGGAAAACACCGGGGAGCTGTTTTTT. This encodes CSVITSGGENTGELFF.

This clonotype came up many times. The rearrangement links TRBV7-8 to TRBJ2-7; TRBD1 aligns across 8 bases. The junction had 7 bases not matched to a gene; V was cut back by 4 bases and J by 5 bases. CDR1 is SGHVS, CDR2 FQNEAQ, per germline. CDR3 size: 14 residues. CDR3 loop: CASSSDRVENEQYF. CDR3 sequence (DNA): TGTGCCAGCAGCTCGGACAGGGTTGAGAACGAGCAGTACTTC.